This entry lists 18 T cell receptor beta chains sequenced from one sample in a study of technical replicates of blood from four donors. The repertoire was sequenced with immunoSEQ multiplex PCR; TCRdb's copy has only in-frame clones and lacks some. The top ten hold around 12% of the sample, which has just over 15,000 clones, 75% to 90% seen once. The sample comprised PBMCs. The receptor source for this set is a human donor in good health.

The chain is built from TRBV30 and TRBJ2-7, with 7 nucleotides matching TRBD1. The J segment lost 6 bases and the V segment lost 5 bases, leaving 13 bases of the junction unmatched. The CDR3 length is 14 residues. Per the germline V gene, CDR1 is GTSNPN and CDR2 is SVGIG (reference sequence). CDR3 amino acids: CAWGNLQTGTEQYF. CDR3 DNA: TGTGCCTGGGGTAACCTACAGACAGGGACCGAGCAGTACTTC.

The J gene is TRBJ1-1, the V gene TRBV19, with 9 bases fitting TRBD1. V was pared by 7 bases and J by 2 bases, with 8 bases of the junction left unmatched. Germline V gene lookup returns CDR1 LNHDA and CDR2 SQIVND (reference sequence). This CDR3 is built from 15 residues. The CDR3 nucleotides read TGTGCCAGTAATCTACAGGGGGCCGGTAACACTGAAGCTTTCTTT. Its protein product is CASNLQGAGNTEAFF. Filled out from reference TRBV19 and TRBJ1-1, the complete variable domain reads DGGITQSPKYLFRKEGQNVTLSCEQNLNHDAMYWYRQDPGQGLRLIYYSQIVNDFQKGDIAEGYSVSREKKESFPLTVTSAQKNPTAFYLCASNLQGAGNTEAFFGQGTRLTVV.

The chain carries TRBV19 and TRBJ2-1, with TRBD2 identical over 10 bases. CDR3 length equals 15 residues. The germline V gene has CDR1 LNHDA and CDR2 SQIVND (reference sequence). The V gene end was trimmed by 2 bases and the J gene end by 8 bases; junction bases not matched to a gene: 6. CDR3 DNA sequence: TGTGCCAGTAGTATACTAGCGGGAGTCGTAGATGAGCAGTTCTTC. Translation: CASSILAGVVDEQFF.

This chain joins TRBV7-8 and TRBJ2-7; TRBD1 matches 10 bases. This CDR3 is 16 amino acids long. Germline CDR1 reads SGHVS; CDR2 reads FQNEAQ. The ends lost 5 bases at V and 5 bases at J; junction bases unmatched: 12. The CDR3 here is CASSPRRTGGFHEQYF. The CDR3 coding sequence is TGTGCCAGCAGCCCCCGGCGGACAGGGGGTTTCCACGAGCAGTACTTC.

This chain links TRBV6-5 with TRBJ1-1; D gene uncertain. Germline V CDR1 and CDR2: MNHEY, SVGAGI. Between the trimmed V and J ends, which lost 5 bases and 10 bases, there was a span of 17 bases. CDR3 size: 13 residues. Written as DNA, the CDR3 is TGTGCCAGCAGTCTCGGTGGAGAGGTTGGAGCTTTCTTT. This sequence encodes CASSLGGEVGAFF.

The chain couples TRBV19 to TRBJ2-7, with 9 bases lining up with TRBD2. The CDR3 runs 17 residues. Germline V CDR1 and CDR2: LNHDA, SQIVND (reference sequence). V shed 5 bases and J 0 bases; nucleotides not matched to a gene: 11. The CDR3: CASSRLAGSSDSYEQYF. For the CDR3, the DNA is TGTGCCAGTAGTCGCCTAGCGGGAAGCTCCGACTCCTACGAGCAGTACTTC.

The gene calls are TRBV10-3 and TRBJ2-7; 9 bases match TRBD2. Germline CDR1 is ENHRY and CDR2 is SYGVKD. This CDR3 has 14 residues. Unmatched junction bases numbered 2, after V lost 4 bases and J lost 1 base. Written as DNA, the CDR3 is TGTGCCATCAGTGGGACTAGCGAGTCCTACGAGCAGTACTTC. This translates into CAISGTSESYEQYF.

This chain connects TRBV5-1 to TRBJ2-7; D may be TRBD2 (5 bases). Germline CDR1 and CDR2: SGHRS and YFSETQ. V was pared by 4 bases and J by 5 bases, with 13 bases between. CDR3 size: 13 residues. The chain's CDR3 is CASSPGRVDEQYF. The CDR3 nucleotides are TGCGCCAGCAGCCCGGGGAGAGTTGACGAGCAGTACTTC.

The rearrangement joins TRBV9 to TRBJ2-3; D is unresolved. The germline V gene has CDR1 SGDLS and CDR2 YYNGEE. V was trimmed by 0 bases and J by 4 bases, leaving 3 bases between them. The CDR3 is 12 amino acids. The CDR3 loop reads CASSVVADTQYF. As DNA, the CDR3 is TGTGCCAGCAGCGTAGTAGCAGATACGCAGTATTTT.

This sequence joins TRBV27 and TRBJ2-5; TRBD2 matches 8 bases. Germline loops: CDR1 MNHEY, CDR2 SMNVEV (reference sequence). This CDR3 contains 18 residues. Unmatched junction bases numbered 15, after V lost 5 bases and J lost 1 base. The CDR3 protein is CASSKYGRALGSQETQYF. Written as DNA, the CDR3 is TGTGCCAGCAGTAAATACGGGAGGGCCCTCGGTAGCCAAGAGACCCAGTACTTC.

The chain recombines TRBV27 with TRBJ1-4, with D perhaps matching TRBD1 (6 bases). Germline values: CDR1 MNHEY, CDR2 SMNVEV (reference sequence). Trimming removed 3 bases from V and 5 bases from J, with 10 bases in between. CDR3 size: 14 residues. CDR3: CASSLGAQNEKLFF. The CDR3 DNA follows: TGTGCCAGCAGTTTGGGGGCGCAGAATGAAAAACTGTTTTTT.

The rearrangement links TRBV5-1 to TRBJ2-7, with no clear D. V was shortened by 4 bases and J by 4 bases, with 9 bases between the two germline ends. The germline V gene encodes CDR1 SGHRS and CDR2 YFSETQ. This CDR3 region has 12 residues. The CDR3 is CASSATEYEQYF. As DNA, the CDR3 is TGCGCCAGCAGCGCCACAGAGTACGAGCAGTACTTC. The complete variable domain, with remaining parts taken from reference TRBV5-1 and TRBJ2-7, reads KAGVTQTPRYLIKTRGQQVTLSCSPISGHRSVSWYQQTPGQGLQFLFEYFSETQRNKGNFPGRFSGRQFSNSRSEMNVSTLELGDSALYLCASSATEYEQYFGPGTRLTVT.

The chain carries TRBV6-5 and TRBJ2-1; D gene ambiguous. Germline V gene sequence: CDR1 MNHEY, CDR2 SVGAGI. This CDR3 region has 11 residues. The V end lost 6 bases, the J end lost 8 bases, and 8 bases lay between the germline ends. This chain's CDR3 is CASSARDEQFF. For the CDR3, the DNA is TGTGCCAGCAGCGCCCGGGATGAGCAGTTCTTC.

The CDR3 region is CATSWGLRHEQYF. For the CDR3, the DNA is TGTGCCACCTCTTGGGGACTCCGCCACGAGCAGTACTTC. This chain links TRBV28 with TRBJ2-7; weak D call: TRBD2 (6 bases). Trimming pared 10 bases from V and 5 bases from J, leaving 18 bases between. Germline V lookup: CDR1 MDHEN, CDR2 SYDVKM. The CDR3 runs to 13 residues.

CDR3 in DNA: TGTGCCAACCGAGAAAAGAACACCGGGGAGCTGTTTTTT. Amino acid sequence: CANREKNTGELFF. V is TRBV6-1 and J is TRBJ2-2; D ambiguous. Germline CDR1 and CDR2: MNHNS and SASEGT. This CDR3 spans 13 amino acids. V shed 10 bases and J shed 1 base, with 10 bases lying between them.

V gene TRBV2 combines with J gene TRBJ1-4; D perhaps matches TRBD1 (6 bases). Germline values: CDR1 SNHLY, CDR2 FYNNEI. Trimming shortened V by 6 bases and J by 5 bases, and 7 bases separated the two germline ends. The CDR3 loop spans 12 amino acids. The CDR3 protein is CASRQGNEKLFF. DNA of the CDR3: TGTGCCAGCAGGCAGGGGAATGAAAAACTGTTTTTT.

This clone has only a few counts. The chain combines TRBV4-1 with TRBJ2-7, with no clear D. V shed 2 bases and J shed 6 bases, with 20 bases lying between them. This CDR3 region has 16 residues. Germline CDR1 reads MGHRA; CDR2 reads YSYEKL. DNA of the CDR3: TGCGCCAGCAGCCAAAACCCCCATATCACCGCGCGCGAGCAGTACTTC. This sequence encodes CASSQNPHITAREQYF.

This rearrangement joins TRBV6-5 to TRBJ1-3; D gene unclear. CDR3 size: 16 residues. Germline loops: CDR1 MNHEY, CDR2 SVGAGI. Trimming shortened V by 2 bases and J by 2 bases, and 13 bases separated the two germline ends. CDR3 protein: CASSYTAAPTGNTIYF. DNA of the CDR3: TGTGCCAGCAGTTACACAGCGGCACCAACTGGAAACACCATATATTTT.